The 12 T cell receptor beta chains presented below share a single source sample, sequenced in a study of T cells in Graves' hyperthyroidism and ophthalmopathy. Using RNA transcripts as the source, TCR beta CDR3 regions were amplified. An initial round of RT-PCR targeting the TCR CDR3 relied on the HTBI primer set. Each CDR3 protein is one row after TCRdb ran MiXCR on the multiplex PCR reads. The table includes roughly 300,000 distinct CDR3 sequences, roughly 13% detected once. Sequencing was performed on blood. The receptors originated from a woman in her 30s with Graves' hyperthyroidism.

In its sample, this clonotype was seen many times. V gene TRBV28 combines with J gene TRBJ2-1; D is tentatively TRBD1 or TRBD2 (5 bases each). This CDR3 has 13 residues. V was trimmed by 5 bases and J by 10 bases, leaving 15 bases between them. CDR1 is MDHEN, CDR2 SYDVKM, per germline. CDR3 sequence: CASSPQAGAEQFF. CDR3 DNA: TGTGCCAGCAGTCCCCAGGCCGGGGCGGAGCAGTTCTTC.

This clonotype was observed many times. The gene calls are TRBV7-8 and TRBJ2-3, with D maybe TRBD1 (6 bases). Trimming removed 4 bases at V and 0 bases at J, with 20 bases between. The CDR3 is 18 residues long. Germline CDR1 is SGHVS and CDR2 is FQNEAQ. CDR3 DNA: TGTGCCAGCAGCTCGAAAAACCGGGACATTGCTAGCACAGATACGCAGTATTTT. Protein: CASSSKNRDIASTDTQYF.

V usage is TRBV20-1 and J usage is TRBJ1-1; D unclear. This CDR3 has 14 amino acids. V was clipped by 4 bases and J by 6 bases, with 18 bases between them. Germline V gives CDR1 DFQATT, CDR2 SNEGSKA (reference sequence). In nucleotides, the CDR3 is TGCAGTGCTAACCCCGGACGGTATGATGCTGAAGCTTTCTTT. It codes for CSANPGRYDAEAFF.

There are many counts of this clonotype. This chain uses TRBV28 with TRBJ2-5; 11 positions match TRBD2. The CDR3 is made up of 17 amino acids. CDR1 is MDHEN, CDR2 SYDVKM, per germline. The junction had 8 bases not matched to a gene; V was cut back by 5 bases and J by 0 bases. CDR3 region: CASSIGLAGLYQETQYF. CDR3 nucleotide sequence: TGTGCCAGCAGTATCGGACTAGCGGGCTTGTACCAAGAGACCCAGTACTTC.

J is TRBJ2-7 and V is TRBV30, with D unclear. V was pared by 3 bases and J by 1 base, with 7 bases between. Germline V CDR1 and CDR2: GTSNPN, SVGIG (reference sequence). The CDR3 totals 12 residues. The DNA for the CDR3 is TGTGCCTGGAGCCCCGTTTCCTACGAGCAGTACTTC. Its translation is CAWSPVSYEQYF.

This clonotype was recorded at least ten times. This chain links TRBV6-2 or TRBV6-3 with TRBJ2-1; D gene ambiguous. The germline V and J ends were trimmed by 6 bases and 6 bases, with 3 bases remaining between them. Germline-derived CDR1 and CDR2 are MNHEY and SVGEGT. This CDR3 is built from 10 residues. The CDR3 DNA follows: TGTGCCAGCAGCGGCAATGAGCAGTTCTTC. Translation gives CASSGNEQFF.

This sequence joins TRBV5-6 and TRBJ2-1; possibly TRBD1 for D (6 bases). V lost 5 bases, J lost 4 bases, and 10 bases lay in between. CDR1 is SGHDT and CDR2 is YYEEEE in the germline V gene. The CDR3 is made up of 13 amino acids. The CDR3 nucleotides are TGTGCCAGCAGTCCCGACAGGTACAATGAGCAGTTCTTC. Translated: CASSPDRYNEQFF.

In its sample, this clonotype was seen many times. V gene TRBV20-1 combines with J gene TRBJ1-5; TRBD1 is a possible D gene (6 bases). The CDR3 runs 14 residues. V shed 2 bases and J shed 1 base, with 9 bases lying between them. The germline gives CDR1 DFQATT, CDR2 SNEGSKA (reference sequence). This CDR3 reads CSARPGQSNQPQHF. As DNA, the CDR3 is TGCAGTGCTAGACCTGGACAGAGCAATCAGCCCCAGCATTTT.

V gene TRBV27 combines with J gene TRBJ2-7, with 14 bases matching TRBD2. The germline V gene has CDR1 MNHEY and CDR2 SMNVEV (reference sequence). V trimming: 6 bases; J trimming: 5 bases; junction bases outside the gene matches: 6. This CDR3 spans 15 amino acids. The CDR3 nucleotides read TGTGCCAGCAGGGCGGGACTAGCGGGAGTCGACGAGCAGTACTTC. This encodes CASRAGLAGVDEQYF.

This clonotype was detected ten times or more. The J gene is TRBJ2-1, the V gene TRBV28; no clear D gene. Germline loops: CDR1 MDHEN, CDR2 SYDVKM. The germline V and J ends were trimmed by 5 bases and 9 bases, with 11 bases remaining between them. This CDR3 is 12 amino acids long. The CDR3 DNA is TGTGCCAGCAGTCCCGCTAGGCGTGAGCAGTTCTTC. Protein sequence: CASSPARREQFF.

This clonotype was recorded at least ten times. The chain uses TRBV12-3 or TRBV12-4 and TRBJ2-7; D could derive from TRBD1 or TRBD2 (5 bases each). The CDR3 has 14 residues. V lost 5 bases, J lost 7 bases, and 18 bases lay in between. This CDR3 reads CASSTYSADKEQYF. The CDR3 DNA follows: TGTGCCAGCAGTACCTATTCAGCGGACAAAGAGCAGTACTTC.

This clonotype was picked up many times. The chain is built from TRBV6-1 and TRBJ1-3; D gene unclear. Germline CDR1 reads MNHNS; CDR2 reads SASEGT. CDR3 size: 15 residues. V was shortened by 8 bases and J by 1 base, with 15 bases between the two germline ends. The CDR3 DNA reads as TGTGCCAGCTCGAGTACAGCCTTATCTGGAAACACCATATATTTT. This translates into CASSSTALSGNTIYF.